This T cell receptor beta chain was obtained from a study of T-cell memory formation after mild COVID-19. Study outcomes and limitations: Clones which contracted sat mainly in CM and EM if CD4+, and in EMRA if CD8+.

This clonotype was seen repeatedly, ten times or more. Its cognate antigen is unknown. From 5'RACE with constant-segment primers came TCR alpha and TCR beta cDNA libraries that carried sample barcodes and UMIs. In TCRdb, the 5' RACE reads were re-called with MiXCR into one record per CDR3 protein. This table holds about 34,000 distinct CDR3 sequences, roughly 7.5% found once. Trimming stripped 1 base from V and 2 bases from J, with 11 bases between. This CDR3 is built from 15 residues. The sequencing sample was made of PBMCs or a T cell subset sorted from them (not recorded which). The TCR sequence derives from a young man who had mild COVID-19 (a few samples of this study predate the infection). Cell type and time point are not known. J is TRBJ2-5 and V is TRBV12-3 or TRBV12-4; D possibly corresponds to TRBD2 (6 bases). The CDR3 reads CASSLGASVQETQYF. CDR3 bases: TGTGCCAGCAGTTTAGGGGCTAGCGTACAAGAGACCCAGTACTTC.